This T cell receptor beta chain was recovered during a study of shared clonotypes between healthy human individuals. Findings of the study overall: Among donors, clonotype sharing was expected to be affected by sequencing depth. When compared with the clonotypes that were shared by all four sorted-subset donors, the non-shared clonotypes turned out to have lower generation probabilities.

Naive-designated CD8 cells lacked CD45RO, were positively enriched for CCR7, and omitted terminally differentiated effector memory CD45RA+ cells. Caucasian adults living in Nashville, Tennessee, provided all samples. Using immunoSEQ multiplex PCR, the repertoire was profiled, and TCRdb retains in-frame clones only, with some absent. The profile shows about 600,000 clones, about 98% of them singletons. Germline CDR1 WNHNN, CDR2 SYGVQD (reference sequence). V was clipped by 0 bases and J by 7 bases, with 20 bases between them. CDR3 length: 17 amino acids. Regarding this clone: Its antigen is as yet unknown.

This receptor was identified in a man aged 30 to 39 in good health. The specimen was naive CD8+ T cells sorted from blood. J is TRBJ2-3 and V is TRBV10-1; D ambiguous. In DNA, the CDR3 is TGCGCCAGCAGTGAGTCCGGGTTAAGGGATTTGAAAAATACGCAGTATTTT. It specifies CASSESGLRDLKNTQYF.